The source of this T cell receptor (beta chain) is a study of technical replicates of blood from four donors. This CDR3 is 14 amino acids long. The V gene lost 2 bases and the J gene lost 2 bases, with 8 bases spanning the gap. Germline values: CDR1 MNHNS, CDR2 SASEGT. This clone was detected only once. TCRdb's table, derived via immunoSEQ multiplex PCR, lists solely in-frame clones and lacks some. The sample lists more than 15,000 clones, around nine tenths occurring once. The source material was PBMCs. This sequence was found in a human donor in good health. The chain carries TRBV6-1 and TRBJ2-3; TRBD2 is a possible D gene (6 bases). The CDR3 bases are TGTGCCAGCAGTGAACCGGGAGCCACAGATACGCAGTATTTT. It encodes CASSEPGATDTQYF.